The clone carrying this T cell receptor (beta chain) showed up just a few times. The antigen is undetermined. The treatment denotes: approximately 9-day PBMC culture with coronavirus spike peptide pools or control peptides (ViraFEST assay). These CD4+ T cells came from an unexposed donor, sampled before the COVID-19 pandemic (2011-2018). ViraFEST relied on peptide pools to expand antigen-specific T cells; the TCRs were sequenced afterward. Scientists ran DNA taken from cultured CD4+ T cells through the Oncomine TCR Beta short-read assay for sequencing. After culture, CD4+ T cells served as the source for genomic DNA extraction. Via MiXCR, TCRdb re-called the PCR reads, giving one row per CDR3 protein. The sample lists approximately 9,700 distinct CDR3 sequences, about a third occurring once. Germline V gene lookup returns CDR1 MNHNS and CDR2 SASEGT. This CDR3 region has 15 residues. The V and J ends lost 5 bases and 11 bases respectively, with 22 bases between them.

The sample comes from a study of vaccination and CD4 T cells after COVID-19. Study-level information: Control cultures used a CEFX viral epitope pool, an HIV-1 Nef peptide pool, or no peptide.

Study results and limitations: Relatively small numbers of convalescent patients were studied, with no early post-infection timepoints included.

This TCR derives from a human donor in good health. Sequencing used CD4+ T cells from blood, cultured in vitro. The rearrangement joins TRBV6-1 to TRBJ1-5, with D possibly being TRBD1 (6 bases). The CDR3 nucleotides are TGTGCCAGCAGTCTGGCTGGGGCAGGGGATGGATCCCAGCATTTT. Translating it yields CASSLAGAGDGSQHF.